What follows is one TCR beta chain and its context. What it binds is not known. This sample was taken from a study of T cells expressing NK-cell markers. Background on the study: Source material for TCR beta repertoires consisted of sorted CD3+CD56+NKG2C+, CD3+CD56+NKG2C- and CD3+CD56-NKG2C+ T cells. Seven HCMV-seropositive donors and one seronegative donor made up the eight sequenced donors.

Regarding the study as a whole: These same clonotypes (in four donors) also led the CD3+CD56-NKG2C+ fraction.

TCRdb reprocessed the 5' RACE reads; each CDR3 protein has one entry and no DNA is given. The table lists hundreds of thousands of distinct CDR3 sequences. The sequenced sample consisted of blood T cells: a sorted CD56 or NKG2C T cell subset, CD4+ or CD8+ T cells, or bulk PBMC T cells (not recorded which). This clonotype was obtained from a woman between 18 and 75 years old in good health.

The CDR3 loop reads CASSLMGTPNTGELFF. The chain employs TRBV7-3 and TRBJ2-2. The CDR3 spans 16 residues. Germline V CDR1 and CDR2: SGHTA, FQGTGA. Drawing the rest from reference TRBV7-3 and TRBJ2-2, the complete variable domain is GAGVSQTPSNKVTEKGKYVELRCDPISGHTALYWYRQSLGQGPEFLIYFQGTGAADDSGLPNDRFFAVRPEGSVSTLKIQRTERGDSAVYLCASSLMGTPNTGELFFGEGSRLTVL.